These 18 T cell receptor beta chains were all obtained from the same sample, sequenced in a study of T-cell memory formation after mild COVID-19. TCRdb processed the 5' RACE reads anew with MiXCR; each CDR3 protein has one entry. The sample records roughly 560,000 distinct CDR3 sequences, 20% being singletons. The sample taken for sequencing was PBMCs or a T cell subset sorted from them (not recorded which). The source is an adult woman who had mild COVID-19 (a few samples of this study predate the infection). Cell type and time point are not known.

This rearrangement joins TRBV19 to TRBJ2-1; TRBD2 is a possible D gene (6 bases). The CDR3 has 14 residues. Trimming stripped 2 bases from V and 10 bases from J, with 15 bases between. The germline V gene encodes CDR1 LNHDA and CDR2 SQIVND (reference sequence). The CDR3, as DNA: TGTGCCAGTAGTATAACGGGACTCAGAGGAGAGCAGTTCTTC. Translating gives CASSITGLRGEQFF.

This chain uses TRBV28 with TRBJ1-4; 9 nucleotides match TRBD1. Trimming took 7 bases from V and 7 from J; bases not matched to a gene: 13. Looked up from germline, CDR1 is MDHEN and CDR2 is SYDVKM. There are 16 residues in the CDR3. This CDR3 is CASTSLGGQGFEKLFF. DNA for the CDR3: TGTGCCAGCACCAGTCTGGGGGGACAGGGTTTTGAAAAACTGTTTTTT.

This rearrangement joins TRBV5-1 to TRBJ2-1; no clear D. The CDR3 extends over 13 amino acids. CDR1 is SGHRS and CDR2 is YFSETQ in the germline V gene. Trimming took 3 bases from V and 4 from J, leaving 8 bases between them. CDR3 residues: CASSSTRYNEQFF. CDR3 coding DNA: TGCGCCAGCAGCTCCACCCGGTACAATGAGCAGTTCTTC.

V usage is TRBV10-3 and J usage is TRBJ1-6, with TRBD1 as a possible D gene (5 bases). The V end was cut by 7 bases, the J end by 7 bases, with 14 bases between. This CDR3 is built from 14 residues. Per germline, CDR1 ENHRY and CDR2 SYGVKD. The CDR3 here is CAIKAAGNNSPLHF. The CDR3, as DNA: TGTGCCATCAAAGCGGCAGGGAACAATTCACCCCTCCACTTT.

J is TRBJ1-2 and V is TRBV24-1, with 8 nucleotides matching TRBD1. The V gene end was trimmed by 5 bases and the J gene end by 2 bases; junction bases not matched to a gene: 0. CDR3 length: 13 residues. CDR1 and CDR2 from the germline V gene are KGHDR and SFDVKD. The CDR3 loop is CATSGTGNYGYTF. CDR3 DNA sequence: TGTGCCACCAGTGGGACAGGGAACTATGGCTACACCTTC.

The chain uses TRBV27 and TRBJ2-3; D perhaps matches TRBD2 (5 bases). With 5 bases removed from V and 6 bases from J, the gap between germline ends came to 15 bases. The CDR3 is 14 amino acids. CDR1 and CDR2 from the germline V gene are MNHEY and SMNVEV (reference sequence). The CDR3 coding sequence is TGTGCCAGCAGTCCCTGGGTCCGGGGTGATACGCAGTATTTT. The encoded protein is CASSPWVRGDTQYF.

CDR3 amino acids: CAWSVWGDNEQFF. CDR3 nucleotides: TGTGCCTGGAGTGTATGGGGGGACAATGAGCAGTTCTTC. This chain uses TRBV30 with TRBJ2-1; D might be TRBD2 (6 bases). CDR3 length equals 13 residues. V was trimmed by 0 bases and J by 5 bases, leaving 8 bases between them. Germline loops: CDR1 GTSNPN, CDR2 SVGIG (reference sequence). Full variable domain (missing parts from reference TRBV30 and TRBJ2-1): SQTIHQWPATLVQPVGSPLSLECTVEGTSNPNLYWYRQAAGRGLQLLFYSVGIGQISSEVPQNLSASRPQDRQFILSSKKLLLSDSGFYLCAWSVWGDNEQFFGPGTRLTVL.

This chain links TRBV27 with TRBJ2-1, with D possibly being TRBD2 (6 bases). Germline V CDR1 and CDR2: MNHEY, SMNVEV (reference sequence). CDR3 size: 15 residues. V dropped 6 bases and J dropped 0 bases, with 12 bases sitting between them. Here the CDR3 DNA reads TGTGCCAGCAGAGTTCCCGGGGGCTCCTACAATGAGCAGTTCTTC. It encodes CASRVPGGSYNEQFF.

This clonotype has a count of ten or more. The chain is built from TRBV7-9 and TRBJ2-7, with a possible D match to TRBD1 (5 bases). The CDR3 is 14 amino acids. V was pared by 2 bases and J by 6 bases, with 14 bases between. CDR1 is SEHNR, CDR2 FQNEAQ, per germline (reference sequence). CDR3 region: CASSLSVAGIEQYF. In DNA form, the CDR3 reads TGTGCCAGCAGCTTAAGTGTGGCAGGGATCGAGCAGTACTTC.

The sample holds a few counts of this clonotype. The chain recombines TRBV25-1 with TRBJ2-7; 7 bases are a match to TRBD1. CDR3 length: 16 amino acids. J lost 2 bases, V lost 4 bases, and 11 bases had no gene match. Germline CDR1 is MGHDK and CDR2 is SYGVNS. The CDR3 DNA is TGTGCCAGCAGTGGGGGGTACGGCAGGGGGACCTACGAGCAGTACTTC. Protein sequence: CASSGGYGRGTYEQYF.

The chain links TRBV5-5 to TRBJ1-2; D remains unclear. CDR1 SGHKS and CDR2 YYEKEE come from the germline V gene (reference sequence). This CDR3 comprises 16 residues. The V end was cut by 0 bases, the J end by 4 bases, with 16 bases between. CDR3 coding DNA: TGTGCCAGCAGCTTGGGGAGACACCAGTTCGGCTATGGCTACACCTTC. Residues: CASSLGRHQFGYGYTF.

This clonotype was seen more than once but under ten times. The CDR3 sequence: CASSPTGPGELFF. The CDR3 DNA follows: TGTGCCAGCTCACCGACAGGGCCCGGGGAGCTGTTTTTT. The rearrangement links TRBV18 to TRBJ2-2; 7 bases align to TRBD1. This CDR3 is built from 13 residues. Germline V gene lookup returns CDR1 KGHSH and CDR2 LQKENI. Trimming took 3 bases from V and 6 from J; bases not matched to a gene: 1. Drawing the rest from reference TRBV18 and TRBJ2-2, the complete variable domain is NAGVMQNPRHLVRRRGQEARLRCSPMKGHSHVYWYRQLPEEGLKFMVYLQKENIIDESGMPKERFSAEFPKEGPSILRIQQVVRGDSAAYFCASSPTGPGELFFGEGSRLTVL.

The table lists this clonotype with a few counts. The chain has TRBV7-9 and TRBJ1-3; D is undetermined. Germline V CDR1 and CDR2: SEHNR, FQNEAQ (reference sequence). V was trimmed by 5 bases and J by 8 bases, leaving 13 bases between them. CDR3 length: 13 residues. CDR3 region: CASSPGGLDTIYF. CDR3 coding DNA: TGTGCCAGCAGCCCAGGAGGGTTAGACACCATATATTTT.

V and J are TRBV10-3 and TRBJ2-5; D is unclear. The length of the CDR3 is 13 residues. CDR1 and CDR2 from the germline V gene are ENHRY and SYGVKD. Trimming took off 4 bases at V and 7 bases at J, with 13 bases between the two ends. CDR3 in amino acids: CAISAGRGGTQYF. Written as DNA, the CDR3 is TGTGCCATCAGTGCGGGCCGAGGTGGGACCCAGTACTTC.

The table lists this clonotype with a few counts. V is TRBV7-2 and J is TRBJ2-7; possible D gene TRBD2, 5 bases. The CDR3 runs 15 residues. With 5 bases removed from V and 0 bases from J, the gap between germline ends came to 14 bases. CDR1 is SGHTA and CDR2 is FQGNSA in the germline V gene. In DNA, the CDR3 is TGTGCCAGCAGCCCGAGGGCAGGCCGCTCCTACGAGCAGTACTTC. Its translation is CASSPRAGRSYEQYF.

The chain links TRBV27 to TRBJ1-1, with 8 bases that match TRBD1. Germline CDR1 MNHEY, CDR2 SMNVEV (reference sequence). This CDR3 contains 16 residues. With 2 bases clipped from V and 6 bases from J, the junction kept 11 bases outside the gene matches. In DNA form, the CDR3 reads TGTGCCAGCAGTTTAGGTGTATACAGGGGGGAAGCTGAAGCTTTCTTT. It codes for CASSLGVYRGEAEAFF.

There are a few counts of this clonotype. The V and J genes are TRBV20-1 and TRBJ2-5; 7 bases match TRBD2. This CDR3 is 11 amino acids long. Germline V gives CDR1 DFQATT, CDR2 SNEGSKA (reference sequence). As DNA, the CDR3 is TGCAGGGGCGGGGGATGGGAGACCCAGTACTTC. Translation gives CRGGGWETQYF.

The chain couples TRBV12-3 or TRBV12-4 to TRBJ2-1, with 14 bases identical to TRBD2. Trimming took 5 bases from V and 0 from J; bases not matched to a gene: 18. The CDR3 spans 22 residues. The CDR3 region is CASSTTGPPGLAGDPSYNEQFF. CDR3 coding DNA: TGTGCCAGCAGTACGACTGGTCCTCCGGGACTAGCGGGAGATCCCTCCTACAATGAGCAGTTCTTC.